Each of the 20 T cell receptor beta chains below was sequenced from the same sample in a study of OX40 agonist ivuxolimab in advanced cancers. Library prep was done by the immunoSEQ multiplex PCR assay. The source is immuneACCESS, and TCRdb retained only in-frame sequences with V and J called. Part of the clones is not carried over; for the studies checked, unresolved V genes explain less than half of this, and the remainder is unexplained. The table for this sample lists tens of thousands of clones; 90% of them were counted only once. The ten largest make up 4.8% of the sample. Sequences were derived from CD4+ or CD8+ T cells sorted from blood, sampled in a trial of the OX40 agonist ivuxolimab. These receptors originate from an adult with an advanced solid tumor such as melanoma, head and neck, liver or kidney cancer.

V is TRBV5-5 and J is TRBJ1-2, with D possibly matching TRBD1 (5 bases). Germline V gene lookup returns CDR1 SGHKS and CDR2 YYEKEE (reference sequence). V was clipped by 2 bases and J by 3 bases, with 14 bases between them. The CDR3 has 15 residues. CDR3 in amino acids: CASSFEPGFHYGYTF. In DNA, the CDR3 is TGTGCCAGCAGCTTCGAGCCAGGGTTTCACTATGGCTACACCTTC.

The V and J genes are TRBV5-5 and TRBJ2-7, with D tentatively TRBD1 or TRBD2 (7 bases each). Trimming took 6 bases from V and 0 from J, leaving 16 bases between them. Germline lookup yields CDR1 SGHKS and CDR2 YYEKEE (reference sequence). The CDR3 contains 15 residues. The CDR3 region has the DNA TGTGCCAGCACCCCACGGGGGGACAGCTCCTACGAGCAGTACTTC. Translation: CASTPRGDSSYEQYF.

V and J are TRBV5-6 and TRBJ1-1; D gene uncertain. Germline V lookup: CDR1 SGHDT, CDR2 YYEEEE. The CDR3 has 17 residues. V was cut by 0 bases and J by 2 bases, with 17 bases left in between. The CDR3 reads CASSLALVRSRNTEAFF. DNA of the CDR3: TGTGCCAGCAGCTTGGCCCTAGTCAGGTCACGAAACACTGAAGCTTTCTTT.

The rearrangement joins TRBV5-1 to TRBJ1-1, with D unresolved. V was shortened by 1 base and J by 1 base, with 8 bases between the two germline ends. Germline V gene data show CDR1 as SGHRS and CDR2 as YFSETQ. This CDR3 has 14 residues. DNA of the CDR3: TGCGCCAGCAGCTTGTGGCGGACGAACACTGAAGCTTTCTTT. This encodes CASSLWRTNTEAFF.

This sequence joins TRBV19 and TRBJ1-5; the D gene is possibly TRBD1 (6 bases). CDR3 length: 13 amino acids. Trimming took 0 bases from V and 9 from J, leaving 9 bases between them. Germline CDR1 reads LNHDA; CDR2 reads SQIVND (reference sequence). The CDR3 loop reads CASSIDLGGPQHF. The CDR3 DNA follows: TGTGCCAGTAGTATAGATCTAGGGGGGCCCCAGCATTTT.

This chain joins TRBV18 and TRBJ2-2; 9 positions match TRBD2. The CDR3 has 16 residues. Germline loops: CDR1 KGHSH, CDR2 LQKENI. The trim removed 3 bases at V and 7 bases at J, leaving 9 bases unmatched. The CDR3 nucleotides are TGTGCCAGCTCACCCGGTGGACTAGCGACGGGCGGGGAGCTGTTTTTT. This encodes CASSPGGLATGGELFF.

In the case of this clone: Germline and junction disagree at one end, which may indicate a read error. The rearrangement joins TRBV5-4 to TRBJ2-1; 8 positions agree with TRBD2. CDR3 length equals 16 residues. Per germline, CDR1 SGHNT and CDR2 YYREEE (reference sequence). The CDR3 bases are TGTGCCAACAGCTCACAAAACGGGAGGGATAAGGTTGAGCAGTTCTTC. Its protein is CANSSQNGRDKVEQFF.

The chain is built from TRBV18 and TRBJ1-2; no clear D. From germline, CDR1 is KGHSH and CDR2 LQKENI. CDR3 length equals 14 residues. The germline V and J ends were trimmed by 2 bases and 0 bases, with 7 bases remaining between them. This CDR3 is CASSPEGTNYGYTF. The CDR3 DNA reads as TGTGCCAGCTCACCAGAGGGCACTAACTATGGCTACACCTTC.

The J gene is TRBJ1-4, the V gene TRBV2; the D gene is possibly TRBD1 (5 bases). CDR1 is SNHLY, CDR2 FYNNEI, per germline. V was shortened by 8 bases and J by 0 bases, with 13 bases between the two germline ends. The CDR3 loop spans 15 amino acids. In DNA form, the CDR3 reads TGTGCCAGCGCCAGGGAGGGTACAACTAATGAAAAACTGTTTTTT. The encoded protein is CASAREGTTNEKLFF.

The V gene is TRBV2, the J gene TRBJ1-1; D remains unclear. Germline values: CDR1 SNHLY, CDR2 FYNNEI. The CDR3 runs to 13 residues. The V end lost 6 bases, the J end lost 2 bases, and 10 bases lay between the germline ends. The CDR3 protein is CASSPDTNTEAFF. Written as DNA, the CDR3 is TGTGCCAGCAGCCCGGATACCAACACTGAAGCTTTCTTT.

This clone was detected only once. The genes are TRBV6-1 and TRBJ1-2; possibly TRBD1 for D (6 bases). V gave up 6 bases and J gave up 5 bases, with 13 bases separating them. Germline loops: CDR1 MNHNS, CDR2 SASEGT. The CDR3 has 13 residues. The CDR3 loop reads CASSAGDTYGYTF. In DNA form, the CDR3 reads TGTGCCAGCAGCGCAGGGGACACATATGGCTACACCTTC.

The chain carries TRBV6-5 and TRBJ2-7, with 7 positions matching TRBD1. The CDR3 runs 14 residues. V trimming: 5 bases; J trimming: 7 bases; junction bases outside the gene matches: 11. Germline V gives CDR1 MNHEY, CDR2 SVGAGI. The CDR3 DNA reads TGTGCCAGCAGTCCACAGGGGCCGTATAGGGAGCAGTACTTC. Residues: CASSPQGPYREQYF.

CDR3 nucleotide sequence: TGTGCCAGCAGCCCGGGAGGTGTCAGATCTAATGAAAAACTGTTTTTT. This codes for CASSPGGVRSNEKLFF. The gene calls are TRBV5-4 and TRBJ1-4, with D unresolved. Trimming removed 4 bases at V and 3 bases at J, with 16 bases between. The CDR3 is made up of 16 amino acids. Germline CDR1 reads SGHNT; CDR2 reads YYREEE (reference sequence).

V usage is TRBV27 and J usage is TRBJ2-2; 10 bases agree with TRBD2. Germline trimming cut 5 bases from V and 7 bases from J; bases unmatched to any gene: 10. The CDR3 loop spans 16 amino acids. Per the germline V gene, CDR1 is MNHEY and CDR2 is SMNVEV (reference sequence). CDR3 sequence (DNA): TGTGCCAGCAGTACCAATCCTTGGACTAGCGGCGGGGAGCTGTTTTTT. Amino acid sequence: CASSTNPWTSGGELFF.

The chain is built from TRBV10-1 and TRBJ2-3; no reliable D call. This CDR3 has 14 amino acids. Germline assignment: CDR1 WNHNN and CDR2 SYGVQD (reference sequence). Trimming cost V 5 bases and J 2 bases, with 11 bases left between them. The CDR3 DNA reads TGCGCCAGCAGTACTAACCTTCCCACAGATACGCAGTATTTT. Protein sequence: CASSTNLPTDTQYF.

The genes are TRBV1 and TRBJ2-5; TRBD2 is taken as the D call from the table, unchecked against the DNA. TRBV1 is annotated as a pseudogene. This CDR3 has 18 amino acids. The CDR3 loop is CTSSQARTSGGALETQYF. The CDR3 DNA is TGCACCAGCAGCCAAGCCCGGACTAGCGGGGGGGCCTTAGAGACCCAGTACTTC.

This chain links TRBV5-1 with TRBJ1-1, with no clear D. CDR3 length: 15 residues. The germline V and J ends were trimmed by 0 bases and 0 bases, with 9 bases remaining between them. CDR1 and CDR2 (germline): SGHRS, YFSETQ. The CDR3 sequence is CASSLAMTMNTEAFF. The CDR3 bases are TGCGCCAGCAGCTTGGCGATGACTATGAACACTGAAGCTTTCTTT.

The chain combines TRBV11-2 with TRBJ1-1; D might be TRBD1 (5 bases). Trimming left V 7 bases short and J 0 bases short, with 9 bases between. The CDR3 has 13 residues. Germline-derived CDR1 and CDR2 are SGHAT and FQNNGV. CDR3 DNA: TGTGCCAGCAAATCAGGGATGAACACTGAAGCTTTCTTT. Translating it yields CASKSGMNTEAFF.

The rearrangement joins TRBV7-9 to TRBJ2-6; possibly TRBD1 for D (5 bases). Germline V gene data show CDR1 as SEHNR and CDR2 as FQNEAQ (reference sequence). V shed 5 bases and J shed 0 bases, with 8 bases lying between them. This CDR3 has 15 residues. For the CDR3, the DNA is TGTGCCAGCAGCCGCGACAGCTCTGGGGCCAACGTCCTGACTTTC. It specifies CASSRDSSGANVLTF.

The CDR3 DNA follows: TGTGCCAGCAGGCTGGGACAGGGGAATGAAAAACTGTTTTTT. Protein sequence: CASRLGQGNEKLFF. The rearrangement joins TRBV7-9 to TRBJ1-4; 10 bases align to TRBD1. The CDR3 consists of 14 residues. CDR1 and CDR2 from the germline V gene are SEHNR and FQNEAQ (reference sequence). V dropped 6 bases and J dropped 5; count of bases not matched to a gene: 3.